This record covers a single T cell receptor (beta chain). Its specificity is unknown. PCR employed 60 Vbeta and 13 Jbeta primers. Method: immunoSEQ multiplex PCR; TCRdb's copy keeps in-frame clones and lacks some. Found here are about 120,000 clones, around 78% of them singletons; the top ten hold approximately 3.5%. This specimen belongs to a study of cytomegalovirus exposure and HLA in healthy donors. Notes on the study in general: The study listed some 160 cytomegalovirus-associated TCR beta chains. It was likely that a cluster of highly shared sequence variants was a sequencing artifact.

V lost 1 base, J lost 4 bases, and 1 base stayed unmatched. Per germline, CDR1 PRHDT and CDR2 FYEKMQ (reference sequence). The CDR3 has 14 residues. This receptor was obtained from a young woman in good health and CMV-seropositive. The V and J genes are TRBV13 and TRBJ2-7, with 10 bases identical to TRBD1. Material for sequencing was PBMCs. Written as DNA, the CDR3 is TGTGCCAGCAGCTTAGAGGGACAGGGGTACGAGCAGTACTTC. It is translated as CASSLEGQGYEQYF.